This T cell receptor (beta chain) was sequenced during a study of blood T cell repertoires in COVID-19. In the original workflow: Nucleated cell counts were estimated from reference gene primer amplification. Libraries were prepared by immunoSEQ multiplex PCR; TCRdb keeps only in-frame clonotypes and omits some of them. V, J and clone size were drawn from that table, and D and trimming were deduced from the DNA. Of around 55,000 clones in the sample, 75% to 95% were seen once. CDR1 is DFQATT and CDR2 is SNEGSKA in the germline V gene (reference sequence). The CDR3 loop spans 15 amino acids. Losses at the gene ends were 3 bases for V and 5 bases for J; bases not matched to a gene: 12.

The sequenced material came from peripheral blood. The chain carries TRBV20-1 and TRBJ1-1; 7 bases are shared with TRBD1. The sequence was obtained from a man in his forties or fifties with acute or convalescent COVID-19. CDR3 region: CSASALTGSGTEAFF. The CDR3 DNA is TGCAGTGCTAGTGCCCTGACAGGGAGTGGGACTGAAGCTTTCTTT.